Each of the 8 T cell receptor beta chains below was sequenced from the same sample in a study of control samples from healthy donors and cancer patients. The method was immunoSEQ multiplex PCR; TCRdb's version includes in-frame clones alone and lacks a portion of them. There are roughly 86,000 clones in the sample; approximately 93% occur only once, and over 1.3% lies in the top ten. Sequencing input: blood. Receptors were obtained from a woman aged 30 to 39 in good health.

The chain has TRBV5-8 and TRBJ1-1; D is uncertain. Germline-derived CDR1 and CDR2 are SGHTS and YDEGEE. The CDR3 runs to 15 residues. The V gene lost 0 bases and the J gene lost 2 bases, with 11 bases spanning the gap. The DNA for the CDR3 is TGTGCCAGCAGCTTGGACGGTTCGCGCAACACTGAAGCTTTCTTT. It codes for CASSLDGSRNTEAFF.

V usage is TRBV2 and J usage is TRBJ2-7; D is undetermined. The CDR3 length is 12 residues. Germline V gene lookup returns CDR1 SNHLY and CDR2 FYNNEI. Trimming shortened V by 10 bases and J by 5 bases, and 15 bases separated the two germline ends. In DNA form, the CDR3 reads TGTGCCACCTGGGCGCAGGCCCACGAGCAGTACTTC. It translates to CATWAQAHEQYF.

The CDR3 protein is CATSDQALNYGYTF. The DNA for the CDR3 is TGTGCCACCAGTGACCAAGCCCTTAACTATGGCTACACCTTC. The V call is TRBV24-1, the J call TRBJ1-2, with no clear D. The CDR3 totals 14 residues. Germline assignment: CDR1 KGHDR and CDR2 SFDVKD. The V end was cut by 4 bases, the J end by 1 base, with 9 bases between.

The chain has TRBV6-4 and TRBJ2-1; TRBD2 matches at 8 bases. J gave up 5 bases and V 5 bases, and 5 bases lay outside the gene matches. CDR3 length equals 14 residues. CDR1 is MRHNA and CDR2 is SNTAGT in the germline V gene. As DNA, the CDR3 is TGTGCCAGCAGTTCGACTAGCGAGAACAATGAGCAGTTCTTC. Its translation is CASSSTSENNEQFF.

The chain carries TRBV27 and TRBJ2-1; 11 bases match TRBD1. The CDR3 runs to 17 residues. The V and J ends lost 5 bases and 3 bases, in that order; junction bases with no gene match: 9. CDR1 and CDR2 from the germline V gene are MNHEY and SMNVEV (reference sequence). As DNA, the CDR3 is TGTGCCAGCAGTCCATCCGGGACAGGGGGATACTACAATGAGCAGTTCTTC. This codes for CASSPSGTGGYYNEQFF.

The chain combines TRBV9 with TRBJ1-4, with D hard to call. The CDR3 is 14 amino acids. Trimming stripped 3 bases from V and 1 base from J, with 7 bases between. Germline V CDR1 and CDR2: SGDLS, YYNGEE. CDR3 nucleotides: TGTGCCAGCAGCGAACGCGAAACTAATGAAAAACTGTTTTTT. Its translation: CASSERETNEKLFF. Drawing the rest from reference TRBV9 and TRBJ1-4, the complete variable domain is DSGVTQTPKHLITATGQRVTLRCSPRSGDLSVYWYQQSLDQGLQFLIQYYNGEERAKGNILERFSAQQFPDLHSELNLSSLELGDSALYFCASSERETNEKLFFGSGTQLSVL.

The chain joins TRBV10-3 to TRBJ1-2, with D possibly matching TRBD1 (5 bases). Germline assignment: CDR1 ENHRY and CDR2 SYGVKD. This CDR3 comprises 13 residues. V dropped 4 bases and J dropped 5 bases, with 11 bases sitting between them. CDR3 coding DNA: TGTGCCATCAGTGTACTACAGGAGTATGGCTACACCTTC. Protein: CAISVLQEYGYTF.

V gene TRBV7-9 combines with J gene TRBJ1-2; weak D call: TRBD1 (5 bases). The germline gives CDR1 SEHNR, CDR2 FQNEAQ (reference sequence). Trimming took off 1 base at V and 1 base at J, with 13 bases between the two ends. The length of the CDR3 is 16 residues. The CDR3 DNA is TGTGCCAGCAGCTTAGACGGGGGTTTCCATAACTATGGCTACACCTTC. This translates into CASSLDGGFHNYGYTF.